The T cell receptor (beta chain) under discussion was sequenced for a study of response to subunit inactivated influenza vaccine (dated by TCRdb to 2017 to 2018). Concerning the study at large: The study used deep quantitative T cell receptor repertoire profiling to track responses to a trivalent subunit inactivated influenza vaccine. What the work shows at the level of the full study, not this receptor alone: It was suggested by the authors that each seasonal influenza vaccination may recruit only a limited number of new T cells.

Libraries came from RT-PCR. Sequencing instrument: Illumina HiSeq 2500. The public reads were quality trimmed at Q25 with fastp and then assembled into clones with MiXCR by TCRdb, keeping productive beta chains. Identical CDR3 proteins give one entry, which carries the most common genes and DNA. Recorded for this sample are around 520,000 distinct CDR3 sequences; 10% to 15% of them occurred a single time. Roughly 10% of the sample is held by the ten biggest clonotypes. Cut back by 7 bases and 1 base, the V and J ends lie 14 bases apart. The CDR3, cysteine through phenylalanine, is 14 amino acids long. Only the CDR3 region is kept as DNA, spanning 42 bases read in frame from base 1. The germline V gene supplies CDR1 SNHLY and CDR2 FYNNEI. Comments on this clonotype: Its antigen is currently not known. No base quality values were provided; no much bigger clone lies one nucleotide off.

The chain employs TRBV2 and TRBJ2-7, with the D gene too uncertain to name. The sequenced sample was PBMCs from blood, obtained on the day of vaccination. The TCR sequence derives from a middle-aged man who received an inactivated influenza vaccine. Donor details come from another sample of the same person, matched by shared clones. The CDR3 loop reads CASTQSQISYEQYF. The DNA sequence is TGTGCCAGCACACAGTCTCAAATTTCCTACGAGCAGTACTTC.